This is a list of T cell receptor beta chains from one sample in a study of T cell repertoires in cytomegalovirus infection. No cognate antigen is known for these TCRs. MiXCR, applied by TCRdb to the reads, yields one record per CDR3 protein. This sample has more than 55,000 distinct CDR3 sequences; approximately 20% occur once, and the top ten carry roughly two thirds. Specimen: CD8+ T cells from cultured PBMCs, collected from culture after CMV antigen stimulation. These receptor sequences come from a human donor in good health (CMV status not recorded). Some clones in this sample may be carry-over from other donors' samples. Both conserved end residues are part of each CDR3. Fields, in order: J gene, D gene, V gene, clone size, CDR3 DNA, CDR3 protein. A D gene is named only where the DNA matches it firmly. Clone sizes are given selectively: once, few, many, or a class where the clone is expanded.

J: TRBJ1-4
D: -
V: TRBV4-2
size: -
DNA: TGTGCCAGCAGCCCCTCCGGGCCGCTTAATGAAAAACTGTTTTTT
CDR3: CASSPSGPLNEKLFF

J: TRBJ2-3
D: -
V: TRBV9
size: few
DNA: TGTGCCAGCAGCAGATGGGGGGGCTCAGATACGCAGTATTTT
CDR3: CASSRWGGSDTQYF

J: TRBJ1-1
D: TRBD1
V: TRBV19
size: -
DNA: TGTGCCAGTAACTCCGACAGGGTGGGGGCCATGAACACTGAAGCTTTCTTT
CDR3: CASNSDRVGAMNTEAFF

J: TRBJ2-7
D: -
V: TRBV7-2
size: -
DNA: TGTGCCAGCACCGACGGTTCCTACGAGCAGTACTTC
CDR3: CASTDGSYEQYF

J: TRBJ2-2
D: -
V: TRBV7-6
size: -
DNA: TGTGCCAGCAGCTTATCGACGGGGGGGGAGCTGTTTTTT
CDR3: CASSLSTGGELFF

J: TRBJ2-2
D: -
V: TRBV12-3/TRBV12-4
size: few
DNA: TGTGCCAGCAGCCCACCACAGGGGAACACCGGGGAGCTGTTTTTT
CDR3: CASSPPQGNTGELFF

J: TRBJ1-5
D: -
V: TRBV5-8
size: few
DNA: TGTGCCAGCAGCTTGATCGGGTTTCGGGATCAGCCCCAGCATTTT
CDR3: CASSLIGFRDQPQHF

J: TRBJ1-6
D: TRBD1
V: TRBV6-5
size: many
DNA: TGTGCCAGCAGTATCACAGGGGGGGTCGGTTCACCCCTCCACTTT
CDR3: CASSITGGVGSPLHF

J: TRBJ1-2
D: TRBD1
V: TRBV6-6
size: -
DNA: TGTGCCAGCAGTTGGACCGGGACAGGGGGCGATGGCTACACCTTC
CDR3: CASSWTGTGGDGYTF

J: TRBJ1-4
D: -
V: TRBV11-1
size: few
DNA: TGTGCCAGCAGCTTGGAACGTGATAATGAAAAACTGTTTTTT
CDR3: CASSLERDNEKLFF

J: TRBJ1-6
D: -
V: TRBV7-6
size: -
DNA: TGTGCCAGCAGTCTTTACAGGAGAAATTCACCCCTCCACTTT
CDR3: CASSLYRRNSPLHF

J: TRBJ2-7
D: TRBD1
V: TRBV7-8
size: few
DNA: TGTGCCAGCAGCTTAGGGGGACAGATCTCCTACGAGCAGTACTTC
CDR3: CASSLGGQISYEQYF

J: TRBJ2-7
D: -
V: TRBV23-1
size: few
DNA: TGCGCCAGCAGTCAATGGGGTCTGTTCCGTAGCTCCTACGAGCAGTACTTC
CDR3: CASSQWGLFRSSYEQYF

J: TRBJ2-7
D: -
V: TRBV12-3/TRBV12-4
size: -
DNA: TGTGCCAGCAGTTCGCTGGGGGTTAGCACCTACGAGCAGTACTTC
CDR3: CASSSLGVSTYEQYF

J: TRBJ2-3
D: TRBD2
V: TRBV7-6
size: few
DNA: TGTGCCAGCAGCTTAGTTTGGGGGGGGAGCACAGATACGCAGTATTTT
CDR3: CASSLVWGGSTDTQYF

J: TRBJ1-6
D: TRBD1
V: TRBV7-8
size: few
DNA: TGTGCCAGCAGACCCCTCATAGGACAGGATAATTCACCCCTCCACTTT
CDR3: CASRPLIGQDNSPLHF

J: TRBJ1-1
D: -
V: TRBV6-5
size: -
DNA: TGTGCCAGCAGTGCTTCTTGGGCTGAAGCTTTCTTT
CDR3: CASSASWAEAFF

J: TRBJ1-5
D: TRBD1
V: TRBV18
size: -
DNA: TGTGCCAGCTCACCAGAGACAGGGGGTGCGTTGCCCCGGCATTTT
CDR3: CASSPETGGALPRHF